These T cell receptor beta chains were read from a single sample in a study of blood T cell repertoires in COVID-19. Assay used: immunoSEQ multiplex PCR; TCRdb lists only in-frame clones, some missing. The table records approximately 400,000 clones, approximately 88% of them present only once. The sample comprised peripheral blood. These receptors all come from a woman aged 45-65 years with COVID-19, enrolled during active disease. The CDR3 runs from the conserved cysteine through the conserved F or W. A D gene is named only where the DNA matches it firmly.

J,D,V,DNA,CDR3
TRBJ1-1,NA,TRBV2,TGTGCATCCAGGAGGCAGTCGAACACTGAAGCTTTCTTT,CASRRQSNTEAFF
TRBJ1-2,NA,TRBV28,TGTGCCAGCAGTTTCGGGTCCGTAAGGGGCTACACCTTC,CASSFGSVRGYTF
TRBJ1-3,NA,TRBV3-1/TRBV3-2,TGTGCCAGCAGCCTTGGACAGTCTTTAAACACCATATATTTT,CASSLGQSLNTIYF
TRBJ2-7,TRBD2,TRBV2,TGTGCCAGCACACTCGCCCTGGGACTAGCGGGGGGGGAGCAGTACTTC,CASTLALGLAGGEQYF
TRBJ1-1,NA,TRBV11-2,TGTGCCAGCAGCCAAGTAAGGGAGGCGAACACTGAAGCTTTCTTT,CASSQVREANTEAFF
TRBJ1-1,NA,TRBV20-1,TGCAGTGCTTCGTACTTGGAGGTAATTTTCTTT,CSASYLEVIFF
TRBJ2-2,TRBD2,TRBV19,TGTGCCAGTAGACGGACTAGCGGGGGGGCCTGGACTGGCGGGGAGCTGTTTTTT,CASRRTSGGAWTGGELFF
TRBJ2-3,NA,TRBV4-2,TGTGCCAGCAGCCAAGATGTACAGGGTGAGACAGATACGCAGTATTTT,CASSQDVQGETDTQYF
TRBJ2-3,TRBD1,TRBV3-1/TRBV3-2,TGTGCCAGCAGCCAAGAGGACAGGGGTATAGATACGCAGTATTTT,CASSQEDRGIDTQYF
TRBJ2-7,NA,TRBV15,TGTGCCACCAGCAGAGAAGGGGGAACTCCCTCGGTCGAGCAGTACTTC,CATSREGGTPSVEQYF
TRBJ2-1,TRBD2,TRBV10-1,TGCGCCAGCAGCGGTTCTAGCGGGGGGTACAATGAGCAGTTCTTC,CASSGSSGGYNEQFF
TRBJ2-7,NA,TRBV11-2,TGTGCCAGCAGCTCCCGACCAAGGGGTAATCCCTCCTACGAGCAGTACTTC,CASSSRPRGNPSYEQYF
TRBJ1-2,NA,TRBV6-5,TGTGCCAGCAGTTACTCGAGGAGTTCCTATGGCTACACCTTC,CASSYSRSSYGYTF
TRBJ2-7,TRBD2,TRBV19,TGTGCCAGTACCCTTTCGCCTAGCGGGGCGTCCTACGAGCAGTACTTC,CASTLSPSGASYEQYF
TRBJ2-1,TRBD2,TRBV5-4,TGTGCCAGCAGCCCGGGACTAGCGGGGGGGATTGATGAGCAGTTCTTC,CASSPGLAGGIDEQFF
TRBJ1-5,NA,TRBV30,TGTGCCTGGTCCACCCGGGGTGACCAGCCCCAGCATTTT,CAWSTRGDQPQHF